This entry lists 20 T cell receptor beta chains sequenced from one sample in a study of sequential checkpoint blockade in melanoma. Repertoires were generated with immunoSEQ multiplex PCR, while TCRdb's copy carries only in-frame clones and drops some. The table includes approximately 13,000 clones, around half detected once. The treatment was: randomized to nivolumab then ipilimumab (arm A) or the reverse (arm B). Here the sequenced sample was CD8+ T cells sorted from blood (inferred from file names), taken from a patient given nivolumab and ipilimumab in sequence. The receptors were sampled from a human donor with melanoma.

The rearrangement joins TRBV27 to TRBJ2-3; a weak D match, TRBD2 (7 bases). The CDR3 length is 16 residues. V lost 0 bases, J lost 0 bases, and 10 bases lay in between. Germline CDR1 and CDR2: MNHEY and SMNVEV (reference sequence). This CDR3 reads CASSLSRGLSTDTQYF. The CDR3 DNA reads TGTGCCAGCAGTTTATCGCGGGGGCTAAGCACAGATACGCAGTATTTT.

This clone has just a few counts. The V gene is TRBV28, the J gene TRBJ2-3, with 9 nucleotides matching TRBD2. The junction had 6 bases not matched to a gene; V was cut back by 3 bases and J by 2 bases. Germline values: CDR1 MDHEN, CDR2 SYDVKM. The CDR3 contains 16 residues. CDR3 in amino acids: CASSFPSGEVTDTQYF. The CDR3 region has the DNA TGTGCCAGCAGTTTTCCTAGCGGGGAGGTCACAGATACGCAGTATTTT.

The chain combines TRBV7-9 with TRBJ2-2, with D possibly TRBD1 on 5 matching bases. The CDR3 covers 17 residues. V was cut by 1 base and J by 6 bases, with 18 bases left in between. Germline-derived CDR1 and CDR2 are SEHNR and FQNEAQ (reference sequence). For the CDR3, the DNA is TGTGCCAGCAGCTTAGGTCGATTGACAGTAGCACCCGGGGAGCTGTTTTTT. This gives the protein CASSLGRLTVAPGELFF. Using reference TRBV7-9 and TRBJ2-2 for the parts outside the CDR3, the full variable domain is DTGVSQNPRHKITKRGQNVTFRCDPISEHNRLYWYRQTLGQGPEFLTYFQNEAQLEKSRLLSDRFSAERPKGSFSTLEIQRTEQGDSAMYLCASSLGRLTVAPGELFFGEGSRLTVL.

V is TRBV2 and J is TRBJ2-7, with 8 bases aligning to TRBD1. The CDR3 is made up of 13 amino acids. After removal of 3 bases from V and 3 bases from J, the junction contained 1 base not matched to a gene. CDR1 is SNHLY and CDR2 is FYNNEI in the germline V gene. DNA for the CDR3: TGTGCCAGCAGTGATGACAGGGGCTACGAGCAGTACTTC. Encoded protein: CASSDDRGYEQYF.

This clone is labeled as medium-sized. The chain employs TRBV10-3 and TRBJ2-2, with 15 bases matching TRBD2. The CDR3 spans 18 residues. J was trimmed by 3 bases and V by 4 bases; bases with no gene match: 6. Germline V CDR1 and CDR2: ENHRY, SYGVKD. CDR3 coding DNA: TGTGCCATCAGTGGGGCGGGACTAGCGGGAGGATACACCGGGGAGCTGTTTTTT. It codes for CAISGAGLAGGYTGELFF.

A few counts support this clone. The junction shows a germline mismatch at one end, possibly a read error. The J gene is TRBJ1-2, the V gene TRBV13; tentative D call: TRBD1 (5 bases). The germline V gene encodes CDR1 PRHDT and CDR2 FYEKMQ (reference sequence). This CDR3 region has 14 residues. The CDR3 reads CASSQWSAGLGYTF. The CDR3 DNA is TGCGCCAGCAGCCAATGGAGCGCAGGGCTTGGCTACACCTTC.

The rearrangement links TRBV7-6 to TRBJ2-5; 7 nucleotides line up with TRBD1. This CDR3 comprises 15 residues. Germline lookup yields CDR1 SGHVS and CDR2 FNYEAQ. With 4 bases clipped from V and 5 bases from J, the junction kept 10 bases outside the gene matches. DNA for the CDR3: TGTGCCAGCAGCTCTACAGGGGTACTTCTTGAGACCCAGTACTTC. Its translation is CASSSTGVLLETQYF.

In its sample, this clone was seen a few times. This chain connects TRBV7-6 to TRBJ2-3; 7 bases match TRBD2. CDR3 length: 16 amino acids. Germline assignment: CDR1 SGHVS and CDR2 FNYEAQ. V shed 5 bases and J 0 bases; nucleotides not matched to a gene: 8. The DNA for the CDR3 is TGTGCCAGCAGCCAACGGGGCGGGGGTAGCACAGATACGCAGTATTTT. Its translation is CASSQRGGGSTDTQYF.

The V gene is TRBV6-6, the J gene TRBJ1-1; D is unresolved. Germline V gene data show CDR1 as MNHNY and CDR2 as SVGAGI (reference sequence). Between the trimmed V and J ends, which lost 7 bases and 0 bases, there was a span of 15 bases. This CDR3 is 15 amino acids long. The CDR3 bases are TGTGCCAGCATCCAATCCTGGGCGATGAACACTGAAGCTTTCTTT. It encodes CASIQSWAMNTEAFF.

This sequence joins TRBV7-2 and TRBJ2-1; 13 nucleotides align to TRBD2. V was pared by 4 bases and J by 6 bases, with 3 bases of the junction left unmatched. Per the germline V gene, CDR1 is SGHTA and CDR2 is FQGNSA. This CDR3 has 15 amino acids. The CDR3 sequence is CASSWWTSGSNEQFF. CDR3 in DNA: TGTGCCAGCAGCTGGTGGACTAGCGGGAGCAATGAGCAGTTCTTC.

Only a few counts were recorded for this clone. The chain links TRBV29-1 to TRBJ2-7; 8 bases are shared with TRBD1. J gave up 5 bases and V 0 bases, and 9 bases lay outside the gene matches. The germline V gene encodes CDR1 SQVTM and CDR2 ANQGSEA. CDR3 length: 15 amino acids. CDR3 sequence: CSVEEVGQGLNEQYF. In nucleotides, the CDR3 is TGCAGCGTTGAAGAAGTAGGACAGGGCCTCAACGAGCAGTACTTC.

V usage is TRBV2 and J usage is TRBJ2-7; 10 bases agree with TRBD2. Germline CDR1 and CDR2: SNHLY and FYNNEI. The CDR3 runs to 16 residues. J was trimmed by 7 bases and V by 6 bases; bases with no gene match: 15. The CDR3 nucleotides are TGTGCCAGCAGCTTGGGCCGGACTAGCGGTCTGAGAGAGCAGTACTTC. It specifies CASSLGRTSGLREQYF.

This clone was picked up a small number of times. The V call is TRBV7-2, the J call TRBJ2-1, with 10 nucleotides matching TRBD2. CDR3 size: 17 residues. CDR1 is SGHTA, CDR2 FQGNSA, per germline. Trimming removed 3 bases from V and 1 base from J; junction bases left unmatched: 6. DNA for the CDR3: TGTGCCAGCAGCTTGGCTAGCGGGGGTTTTTCCTACAATGAGCAGTTCTTC. Its protein is CASSLASGGFSYNEQFF.

V usage is TRBV12-5 and J usage is TRBJ2-7, with a tentative D call TRBD2 (5 bases). Germline V lookup: CDR1 LGHNT, CDR2 FRNRAP. V was shortened by 3 bases and J by 5 bases, with 11 bases between the two germline ends. The CDR3 spans 13 residues. In nucleotides, the CDR3 is TGTGCTAGTGGTTTTGTACTAGGGAACGAGCAGTACTTC. Translating gives CASGFVLGNEQYF.

The rearrangement uses TRBV7-6 and TRBJ2-3; 12 nucleotides agree with TRBD1. Germline CDR1 and CDR2: SGHVS and FNYEAQ. V shed 0 bases, J shed 5 bases, and the junction held 3 bases outside the gene matches. This CDR3 is built from 16 residues. The CDR3 here is CASSLAGQGALDTQYF. The DNA for the CDR3 is TGTGCCAGCAGCTTAGCGGGACAGGGGGCCCTAGATACGCAGTATTTT.

The chain uses TRBV5-6 and TRBJ2-5; tentative D call: TRBD2 (5 bases). The J call is uncertain, as TRBJ2-7 better fits the DNA end. Germline-derived CDR1 and CDR2 are SGHDT and YYEEEE. The CDR3 is 14 amino acids. CDR3 nucleotides: TGTGCCAGCAGCTTGAGAGGGAGTGCCTACGAGCAGTACTTC. This encodes CASSLRGSAYEQYF.

This rearrangement joins TRBV27 to TRBJ2-7; 9 positions match TRBD1. CDR1 MNHEY and CDR2 SMNVEV come from the germline V gene (reference sequence). The CDR3 is made up of 14 amino acids. The J segment lost 3 bases and the V segment lost 5 bases, leaving 5 bases of the junction unmatched. CDR3 nucleotide sequence: TGTGCCAGCAGTCCGACAGGGGGGATCTACGAGCAGTACTTC. The encoded protein is CASSPTGGIYEQYF.

This clone was found a few times. The CDR3 DNA sequence: TGTGCCAGCAGCTTAACCGGACAGGTCTACGAGCAGTACTTC. Encoded protein: CASSLTGQVYEQYF. The gene calls are TRBV7-6 and TRBJ2-7; 7 bases match TRBD1. Germline-derived CDR1 and CDR2 are SGHVS and FNYEAQ. J lost 3 bases, V lost 2 bases, and 4 bases had no gene match. The length of the CDR3 is 14 residues. The entire variable domain, with the rest obtained from reference TRBV7-6 and TRBJ2-7, is as follows: GAGVSQSPRYKVTKRGQDVALRCDPISGHVSLYWYRQALGQGPEFLTYFNYEAQQDKSGLPNDRFSAERPEGSISTLTIQRTEQRDSAMYRCASSLTGQVYEQYFGPGTRLTVT.

The chain has TRBV27 and TRBJ2-5; the D gene is possibly TRBD1 (6 bases). CDR1 MNHEY and CDR2 SMNVEV come from the germline V gene (reference sequence). CDR3 size: 16 residues. V lost 1 base to trimming and J lost 2 bases, with 14 bases between them. CDR3 protein: CASSLYPGQGQETQYF. DNA of the CDR3: TGTGCCAGCAGTTTATACCCGGGGCAGGGGCAAGAGACCCAGTACTTC.

The CDR3 loop reads CASSVGSQRGLEETQYF. Here the CDR3 DNA reads TGTGCCAGCAGCGTAGGTTCCCAGCGGGGGTTGGAAGAGACCCAGTACTTC. The J gene is TRBJ2-5, the V gene TRBV9, with TRBD2 matching 8 bases. This CDR3 contains 17 residues. The germline gives CDR1 SGDLS, CDR2 YYNGEE. J gave up 3 bases and V 0 bases, and 10 bases lay outside the gene matches.